Listed below are T cell receptor beta chains from one sample, sequenced in a study of shared clonotypes between healthy human individuals. The method was immunoSEQ multiplex PCR; TCRdb's version includes in-frame clones alone and lacks a portion of them. The sample holds over 2 million clones, approximately 94% seen once. Specimen: naive CD8+ T cells sorted from blood. These TCRs come from a young man in good health. The CDR3 runs from the conserved cysteine through the conserved F or W. D genes are given only for firm matches. For some rows the clone size is stated as once, few or many, or as a class when expanded; others skip it.

v_gene	abundance	j_gene	d_gene	CDR3aa	CDR3nt
TRBV7-2	.	TRBJ2-7	.	CASSYRDFYEQYF	TGTGCCAGCAGCTATCGGGACTTTTACGAGCAGTACTTC
TRBV28	.	TRBJ1-2	.	CASSYTDFYGYTF	TGTGCCAGCAGCTATACAGATTTCTATGGCTACACCTTC
TRBV5-5	.	TRBJ2-1	TRBD2	CASSFEGLAVMDEQFF	TGTGCCAGCAGCTTTGAAGGACTAGCAGTTATGGATGAGCAGTTCTTC
TRBV10-1	.	TRBJ1-6	TRBD1	CASSETGEESPLHF	TGCGCCAGCAGTGAGACAGGGGAAGAATCACCCCTCCACTTT
TRBV4-3	.	TRBJ2-1	.	CASSSGLEYNEQFF	TGCGCCAGCAGCTCGGGGTTGGAGTACAATGAGCAGTTCTTC
TRBV10-2	.	TRBJ2-2	TRBD1	CASSRTGGASGELFF	TGCGCCAGCAGTCGGACAGGGGGCGCATCCGGGGAGCTGTTTTTT
TRBV5-4	.	TRBJ2-1	.	CASSLRTASNEQFF	TGTGCCAGCAGCTTGCGGACTGCTTCCAATGAGCAGTTCTTC
TRBV5-4	.	TRBJ2-7	.	CASSLGDSSYEQYF	TGTGCCAGCAGCTTGGGAGACAGCTCCTACGAGCAGTACTTC
TRBV27	.	TRBJ2-2	.	CASSINLRELFF	TGTGCCAGCAGTATCAACCTCCGGGAGCTGTTTTTT
TRBV7-2	few	TRBJ1-1	TRBD1	CASSWWTGVHTEAFF	TGTGCCAGCAGCTGGTGGACAGGGGTGCACACTGAAGCTTTCTTT
TRBV7-6	.	TRBJ2-2	.	CASSYTGWELFF	TGTGCCAGCAGCTATACAGGGTGGGAGCTGTTTTTT
TRBV28	once	TRBJ2-2	.	CASSLVENTGELFF	TGTGCCAGCAGCCTGGTGGAGAACACCGGGGAGCTGTTTTTT
TRBV6-1	.	TRBJ2-7	TRBD2	CAISEGRGGAYEQYF	TGTGCCATCTCCGAAGGACGGGGGGGAGCCTACGAGCAGTACTTC
TRBV6-5	.	TRBJ2-2	.	CASSNGRGTGELFF	TGTGCCAGCAGCAACGGGCGGGGCACCGGGGAGCTGTTTTTT
TRBV28	.	TRBJ1-2	.	CASSFRGVDGYTF	TGTGCCAGCAGTTTTCGAGGGGTAGACGGCTACACCTTC
TRBV27	.	TRBJ1-6	TRBD1	CASSLGSDRGYSPLHF	TGTGCCAGCAGTTTAGGGTCGGACAGGGGCTATTCACCCCTCCACTTT
TRBV2	.	TRBJ2-7	.	CASSEGDSYEQYF	TGTGCCAGCAGTGAGGGGGACTCCTACGAGCAGTACTTC
TRBV28	.	TRBJ2-1	TRBD2	CASNLAGGFYNEQFF	TGTGCCAGCAATTTAGCGGGGGGGTTTTACAATGAGCAGTTCTTC
TRBV6-5	.	TRBJ2-2	TRBD1	CASSYSTGEVTGELFF	TGTGCCAGCAGTTACTCGACAGGGGAGGTCACCGGGGAGCTGTTTTTT
TRBV18	.	TRBJ1-5	.	CASSPGPILNQPQHF	TGTGCCAGCTCACCAGGGCCGATCCTCAATCAGCCCCAGCATTTT